The T cell receptor beta chain under discussion was sequenced for a study of T-cell reconstitution after alpha-beta-depleted transplantation in children listed by TCRdb under 2016. General notes on the study: The study quantitatively tracked T-cell immune reconstitution after TCRalphabeta/CD19-depleted allogeneic hematopoietic cell transplantation in children using TCR repertoire profiling.

Libraries were made using PCR. The sample was run on an Illumina HiSeq 2500. Molecular barcoding was employed in the preparation of TCR libraries, with unique molecular identifiers being used to normalize TCRbeta repertoire quantification. Through fastp at Q25 and MiXCR, TCRdb rebuilt clones from the public reads, retaining in-frame beta chains. When rows share a CDR3 protein, they turn into one entry using the most common DNA and genes. The sample data list 300,000 to 350,000 distinct CDR3 sequences, and over 20% of these were observed just once. Approximately 11% of the sample is in the top ten clones. What this sample's treatment or condition label stands for: allogeneic hematopoietic cell transplantation with graft depleted of TCRalphabeta T cells and CD19 B cells. The transplant recipients were children given TCRalphabeta/CD19-depleted allogeneic hematopoietic cell grafts. General findings and caveats noted by the study authors: Apparently early alphabetaT-cell count recovery about two months after transplant reportedly relied on only several hundred rapidly expanded clones derived from non-depleted graft cells. Over the following months the frequencies of hyperexpanded clones went down, and after one year T-cell counts and TCRbeta diversity were mostly credited to newly produced T cells. The high TCRbeta diversity at day 60 in some patients was ascribed to recipient T cells and intrathymic progenitors that had survived conditioning.

A word on this clonotype: Its antigen specificity is not known. Per-base quality was not reported, and no clone a single base away is much larger than it.

The sequence came from a male patient between 5 and 17 years old who had a stem cell transplant for acute lymphoblastic leukemia, so the T cells may come from the graft donor. Specimen: PBMCs, mostly from graft donor cells, collected 180 days after TCRalphabeta/CD19-depleted stem cell transplant.

In nucleotides, the sequence is TGTGCCATCAGTGAATCGGCTAGCGGGAGTAACGAGCAGTACTTC. This gives the protein CAISESASGSNEQYF. The receptor chain draws on TRBV10-3 and TRBJ2-7; a stretch of 10 junction bases matches TRBD2. The CDR3 starts with the cysteine, ends with the phenylalanine, and has 15 residues. Only the CDR3 region is kept as DNA, spanning 45 bases read in frame from base 1. V is pruned by 3 bases and J by 5 bases, leaving 7 bases of the junction without a gene match. CDR1 and CDR2 were assigned from the germline V gene as ENHRY and SYGVKD.